This T cell receptor beta chain derives from a study of Ad26.COV2.S vaccination and SARS-CoV-2 variants. Clones were sequenced by immunoSEQ multiplex PCR, and TCRdb holds only the in-frame ones, with some missing. This table has about 440,000 clones, roughly nine tenths appearing once. This CDR3 has 14 amino acids. The germline V and J ends were trimmed by 4 bases and 3 bases, with 11 bases remaining between them. The germline V gene encodes CDR1 SGHRS and CDR2 YFSETQ. Treatment meaning: approximately 18 received Ad26.COV2.S at low or high dose, single or two shots; about 5 received placebo; per-sample allocation not given. Following the first vaccine or placebo injection, samples were taken on day 63.

This sequence was found in a person between 18 and 60 years old who received the Ad26.COV2.S COVID-19 vaccine or a placebo. The V call is TRBV5-1, the J call TRBJ2-1, with D tentatively TRBD2 (5 bases). The source material was peripheral blood, sampled in a trial of Ad26.COV2.S vaccine versus placebo. CDR3 protein: CASSGLAIYNEQFF. CDR3 nucleotide sequence: TGCGCCAGCAGCGGTCTAGCTATCTACAATGAGCAGTTCTTC.